This T cell receptor beta chain was sequenced in a study of PD-1 blockade in classical Hodgkin lymphoma. General observations from the study: In CD4+ cells, TCR diversity went up significantly by C4D1, but in CD8+ cells it did not. Newly diagnosed patients reportedly trailed healthy donors in baseline TCR diversity.

This clone was seen a handful of times. As yet, its antigen is unknown. V lost 1 base and J 2 bases, leaving 13 bases between the germline ends. Germline V gene lookup returns CDR1 SGHTA and CDR2 FQGNSA. The CDR3 sequence is 16 residues long. The patients all showed relapse after autologous stem cell transplantation, while their brentuximab vedotin exposure varied. Assay used: immunoSEQ multiplex PCR; TCRdb lists only in-frame clones, some missing. This sample has 20,000 to 30,000 clones; approximately 81% occur once, and the top ten carry approximately 7.9%. The receptor comes from a human donor with classical Hodgkin lymphoma. The chain couples TRBV7-2 to TRBJ2-3; weak D call: TRBD2 (5 bases). Sequenced material: peripheral blood mononuclear cells (PBMCs), taken before the second cycle of nivolumab. The CDR3 nucleotides are TGTGCCAGCAGCTTAGGCCCCCTAGCACTCACAGATACGCAGTATTTT. It translates to CASSLGPLALTDTQYF.